This T cell receptor beta chain was documented in a study of T cell responses to AZD1222 COVID-19 vaccine. Study observations and caveats: Clonal diversity was possibly underestimated, and white British individuals and females predominated among donors. Repertoire collection took place solely once the T cell response had peaked. Only 5 or 6 people who got AZD1222 tested seropositive at baseline.

The method was immunoSEQ multiplex PCR; TCRdb's version includes in-frame clones alone and lacks a portion of them. Of more than 50,000 clones in the sample, about 79% were seen once. This CDR3 spans 14 amino acids. The V gene lost 2 bases and the J gene lost 5 bases, with 13 bases spanning the gap. CDR1 and CDR2 (germline): SGHTA, FQGNSA. In the case of this clone: What it binds is not known.

Sequenced here: peripheral blood, sampled on day 0 of AZD1222 vaccination. The chain employs TRBV7-2 and TRBJ2-7; D gene unclear. The TCR originated in an adult in good health. The CDR3 sequence is CASSLFPRLDEQYF. The CDR3, as DNA: TGTGCCAGCAGCTTATTTCCCCGCCTCGACGAGCAGTACTTC.